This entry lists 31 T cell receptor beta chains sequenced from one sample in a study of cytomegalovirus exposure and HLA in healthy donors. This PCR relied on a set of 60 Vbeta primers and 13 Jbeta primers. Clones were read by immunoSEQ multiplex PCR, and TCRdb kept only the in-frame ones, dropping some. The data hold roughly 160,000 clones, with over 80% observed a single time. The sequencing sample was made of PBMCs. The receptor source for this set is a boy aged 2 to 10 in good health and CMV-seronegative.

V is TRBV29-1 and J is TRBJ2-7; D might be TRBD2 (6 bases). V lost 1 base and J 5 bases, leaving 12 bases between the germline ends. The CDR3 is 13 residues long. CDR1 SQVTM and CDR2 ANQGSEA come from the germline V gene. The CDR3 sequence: CSVEGPGTHEQYF. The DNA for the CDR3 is TGCAGCGTTGAAGGACCCGGGACTCACGAGCAGTACTTC.

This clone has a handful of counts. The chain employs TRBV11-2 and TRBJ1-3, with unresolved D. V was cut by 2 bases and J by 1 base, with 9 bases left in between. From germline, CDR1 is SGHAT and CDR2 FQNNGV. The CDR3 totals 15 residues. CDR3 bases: TGTGCCAGCAGCTTAACGACAAGATCTGGAAACACCATATATTTT. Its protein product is CASSLTTRSGNTIYF.

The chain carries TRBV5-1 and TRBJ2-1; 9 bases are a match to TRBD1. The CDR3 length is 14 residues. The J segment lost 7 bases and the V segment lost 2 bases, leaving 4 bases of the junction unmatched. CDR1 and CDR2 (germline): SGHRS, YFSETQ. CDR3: CASSFGTGRNEQFF. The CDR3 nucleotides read TGCGCCAGCAGCTTTGGGACAGGGCGTAATGAGCAGTTCTTC.

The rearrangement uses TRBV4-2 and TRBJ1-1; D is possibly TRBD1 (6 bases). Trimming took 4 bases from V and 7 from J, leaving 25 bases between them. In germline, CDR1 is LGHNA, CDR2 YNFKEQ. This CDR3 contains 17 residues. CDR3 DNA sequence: TGTGCCAGCAGCCGCCGAAAGGGGGTCAAGCAGGACGGTGAAGCTTTCTTT. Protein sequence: CASSRRKGVKQDGEAFF.

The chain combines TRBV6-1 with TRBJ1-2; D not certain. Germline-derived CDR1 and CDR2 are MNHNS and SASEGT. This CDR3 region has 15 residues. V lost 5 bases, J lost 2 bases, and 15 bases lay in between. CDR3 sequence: CASSQVERANYGYTF. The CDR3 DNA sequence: TGTGCCAGCAGTCAAGTCGAGAGGGCCAACTATGGCTACACCTTC.

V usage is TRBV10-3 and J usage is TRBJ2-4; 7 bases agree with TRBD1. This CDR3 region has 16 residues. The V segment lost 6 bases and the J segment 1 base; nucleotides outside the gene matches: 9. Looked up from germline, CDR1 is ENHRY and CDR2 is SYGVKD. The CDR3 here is CAIRQGLGDAKNIQYF. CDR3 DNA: TGTGCCATCAGACAGGGGCTGGGCGACGCCAAAAACATTCAGTACTTC.

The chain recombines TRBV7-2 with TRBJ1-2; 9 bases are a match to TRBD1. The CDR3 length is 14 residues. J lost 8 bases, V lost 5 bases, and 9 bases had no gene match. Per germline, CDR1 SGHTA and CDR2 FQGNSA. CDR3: CASSASGTGMGYTF. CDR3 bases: TGTGCCAGCAGCGCGTCCGGGACAGGGATGGGCTACACCTTC.

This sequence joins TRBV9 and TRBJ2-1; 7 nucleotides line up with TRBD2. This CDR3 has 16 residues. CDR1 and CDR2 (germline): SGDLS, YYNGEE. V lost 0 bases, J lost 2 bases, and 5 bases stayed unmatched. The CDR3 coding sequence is TGTGCCAGCAGCGTAGTGGCGGGAGTTACCTACAATGAGCAGTTCTTC. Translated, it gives CASSVVAGVTYNEQFF.

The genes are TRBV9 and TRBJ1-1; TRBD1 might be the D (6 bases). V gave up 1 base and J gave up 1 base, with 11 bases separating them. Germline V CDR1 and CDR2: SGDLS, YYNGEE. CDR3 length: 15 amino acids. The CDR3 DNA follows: TGTGCCAGCAGCGTATTAACAGGGTGGAACACTGAAGCTTTCTTT. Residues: CASSVLTGWNTEAFF.

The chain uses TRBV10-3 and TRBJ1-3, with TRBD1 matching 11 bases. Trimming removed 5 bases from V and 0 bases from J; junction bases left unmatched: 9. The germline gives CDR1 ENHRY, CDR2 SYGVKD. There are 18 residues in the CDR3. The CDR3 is CAISSPGQGVSSGNTIYF. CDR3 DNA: TGTGCCATCAGTTCCCCGGGACAGGGGGTTAGCTCTGGAAACACCATATATTTT.

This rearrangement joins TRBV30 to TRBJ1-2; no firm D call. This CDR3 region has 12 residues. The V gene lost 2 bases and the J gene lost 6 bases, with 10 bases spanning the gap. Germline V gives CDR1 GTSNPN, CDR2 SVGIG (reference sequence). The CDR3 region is CAWSQFSDGYTF. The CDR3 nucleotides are TGTGCCTGGAGTCAATTTAGTGATGGCTACACCTTC.

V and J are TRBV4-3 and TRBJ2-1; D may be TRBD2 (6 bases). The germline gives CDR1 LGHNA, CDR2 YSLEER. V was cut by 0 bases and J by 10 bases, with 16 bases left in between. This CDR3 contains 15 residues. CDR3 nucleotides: TGCGCCAGCAGCCAAGAGGCGGGGTCACCAGGGGAGCAGTTCTTC. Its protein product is CASSQEAGSPGEQFF.

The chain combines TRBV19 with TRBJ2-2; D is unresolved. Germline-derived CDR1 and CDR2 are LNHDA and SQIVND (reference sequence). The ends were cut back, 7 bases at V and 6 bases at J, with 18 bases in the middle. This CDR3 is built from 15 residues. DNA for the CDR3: TGTGCCAGTAACGGCCAATCTTCAGGTGCCGGGGAGCTGTTTTTT. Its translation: CASNGQSSGAGELFF.

CDR3 sequence: CASSLATGKETQYF. The CDR3 DNA sequence: TGCGCCAGCAGCCTAGCCACAGGGAAAGAGACCCAGTACTTC. V usage is TRBV5-1 and J usage is TRBJ2-5; D might be TRBD1 (6 bases). Per the germline V gene, CDR1 is SGHRS and CDR2 is YFSETQ. The ends were cut back, 4 bases at V and 3 bases at J, with 13 bases in the middle. The CDR3 has 14 residues. Full variable domain (outside the CDR3, taken from reference TRBV5-1 and TRBJ2-5): KAGVTQTPRYLIKTRGQQVTLSCSPISGHRSVSWYQQTPGQGLQFLFEYFSETQRNKGNFPGRFSGRQFSNSRSEMNVSTLELGDSALYLCASSLATGKETQYFGPGTRLLVL.

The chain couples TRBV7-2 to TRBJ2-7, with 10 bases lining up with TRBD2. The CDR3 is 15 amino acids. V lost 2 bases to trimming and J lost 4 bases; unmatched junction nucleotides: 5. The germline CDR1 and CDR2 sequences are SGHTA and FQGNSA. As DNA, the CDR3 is TGTGCCAGCAGCTTAAGTTCAGCGGGAGGGTACGAGCAGTACTTC. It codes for CASSLSSAGGYEQYF. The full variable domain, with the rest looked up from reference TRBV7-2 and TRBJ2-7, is GAGVSQSPSNKVTEKGKDVELRCDPISGHTALYWYRQSLGQGLEFLIYFQGNSAPDKSGLPSDRFSAERTGGSVSTLTIQRTQQEDSAVYLCASSLSSAGGYEQYFGPGTRLTVT.

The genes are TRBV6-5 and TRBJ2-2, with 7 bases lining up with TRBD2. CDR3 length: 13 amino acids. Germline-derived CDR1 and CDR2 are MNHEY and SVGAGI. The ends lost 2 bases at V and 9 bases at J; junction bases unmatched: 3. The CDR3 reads CASSYRGERELFF. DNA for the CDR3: TGTGCCAGCAGTTACCGGGGGGAAAGGGAGCTGTTTTTT.

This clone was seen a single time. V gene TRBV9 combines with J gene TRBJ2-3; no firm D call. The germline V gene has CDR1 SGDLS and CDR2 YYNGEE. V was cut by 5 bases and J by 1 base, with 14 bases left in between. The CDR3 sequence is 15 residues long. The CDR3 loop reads CASSANSRRTDTQYF. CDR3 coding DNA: TGTGCCAGCAGTGCAAATAGCAGACGCACAGATACGCAGTATTTT. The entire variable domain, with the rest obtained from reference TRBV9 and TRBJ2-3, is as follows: DSGVTQTPKHLITATGQRVTLRCSPRSGDLSVYWYQQSLDQGLQFLIQYYNGEERAKGNILERFSAQQFPDLHSELNLSSLELGDSALYFCASSANSRRTDTQYFGPGTRLTVL.

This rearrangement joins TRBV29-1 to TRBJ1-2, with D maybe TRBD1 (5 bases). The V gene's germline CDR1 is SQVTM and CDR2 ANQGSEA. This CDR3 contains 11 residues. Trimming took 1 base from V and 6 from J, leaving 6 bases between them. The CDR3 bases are TGCAGCGTTGAAGGGACAAATGGCTACACCTTC. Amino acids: CSVEGTNGYTF.

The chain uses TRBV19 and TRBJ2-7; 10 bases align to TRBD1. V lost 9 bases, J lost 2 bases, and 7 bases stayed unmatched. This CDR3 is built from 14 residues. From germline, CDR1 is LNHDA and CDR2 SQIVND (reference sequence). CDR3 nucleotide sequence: TGTGCCAGCCAGCGAGACAGGGGGCCCTACGAGCAGTACTTC. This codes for CASQRDRGPYEQYF.

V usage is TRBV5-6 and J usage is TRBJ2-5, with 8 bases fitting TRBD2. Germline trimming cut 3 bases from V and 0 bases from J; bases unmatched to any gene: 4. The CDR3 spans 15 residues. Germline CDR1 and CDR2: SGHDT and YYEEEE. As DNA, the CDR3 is TGTGCCAGCAGCTACCCGGGGGGGTACCAAGAGACCCAGTACTTC. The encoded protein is CASSYPGGYQETQYF.

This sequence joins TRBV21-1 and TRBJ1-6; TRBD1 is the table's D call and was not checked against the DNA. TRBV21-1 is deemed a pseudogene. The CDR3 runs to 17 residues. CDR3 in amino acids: CASSFRDRSSYNSPLHF. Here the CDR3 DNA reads TGTGCCAGCAGCTTTCGGGACAGGAGTTCCTATAATTCACCCCTCCACTTT.

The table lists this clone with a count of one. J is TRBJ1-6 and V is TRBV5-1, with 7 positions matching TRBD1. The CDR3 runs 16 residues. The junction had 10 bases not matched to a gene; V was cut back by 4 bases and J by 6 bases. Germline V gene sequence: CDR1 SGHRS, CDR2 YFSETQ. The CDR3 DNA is TGCGCCAGCAGCCCTAGGACGGGGACAGTTAATTCACCCCTCCACTTT. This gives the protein CASSPRTGTVNSPLHF.

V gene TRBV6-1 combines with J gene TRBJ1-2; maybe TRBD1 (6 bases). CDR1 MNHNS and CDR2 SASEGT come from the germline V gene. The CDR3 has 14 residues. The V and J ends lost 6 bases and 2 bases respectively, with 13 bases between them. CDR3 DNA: TGTGCCAGCAGGGCCACAGGGTCCAACTATGGCTACACCTTC. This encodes CASRATGSNYGYTF.

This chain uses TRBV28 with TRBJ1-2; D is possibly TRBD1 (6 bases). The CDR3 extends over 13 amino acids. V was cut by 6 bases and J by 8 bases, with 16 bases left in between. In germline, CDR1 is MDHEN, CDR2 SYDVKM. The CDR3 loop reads CASRDSGGGGYTF. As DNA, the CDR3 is TGTGCCAGCAGGGATAGCGGGGGCGGGGGCTACACCTTC.

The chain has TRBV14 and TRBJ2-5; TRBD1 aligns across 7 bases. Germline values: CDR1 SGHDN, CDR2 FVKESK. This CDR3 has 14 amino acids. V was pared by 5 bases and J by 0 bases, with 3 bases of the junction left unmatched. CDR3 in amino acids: CASSSTGYQETQYF. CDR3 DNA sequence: TGTGCCAGCAGCTCGACAGGGTACCAAGAGACCCAGTACTTC.

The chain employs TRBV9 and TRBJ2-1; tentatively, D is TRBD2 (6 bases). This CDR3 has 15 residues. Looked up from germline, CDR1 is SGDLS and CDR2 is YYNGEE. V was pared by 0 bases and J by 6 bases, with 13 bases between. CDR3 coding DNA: TGTGCCAGCAGCGTAGCCGGGAGCACAGGCAATGAGCAGTTCTTC. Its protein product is CASSVAGSTGNEQFF.

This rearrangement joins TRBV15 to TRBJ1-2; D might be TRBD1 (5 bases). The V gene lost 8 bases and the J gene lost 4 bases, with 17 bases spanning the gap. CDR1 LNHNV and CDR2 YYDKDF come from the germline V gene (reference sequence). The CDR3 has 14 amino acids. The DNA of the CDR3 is TGTGCCACCGATGTGGGGGGATCTAGCTATGGCTACACCTTC. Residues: CATDVGGSSYGYTF. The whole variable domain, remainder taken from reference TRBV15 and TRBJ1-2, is DAMVIQNPRYQVTQFGKPVTLSCSQTLNHNVMYWYQQKSSQAPKLLFHYYDKDFNNEADTPDNFQSRRPNTSFCFLDIRSPGLGDTAMYLCATDVGGSSYGYTFGSGTRLTVV.

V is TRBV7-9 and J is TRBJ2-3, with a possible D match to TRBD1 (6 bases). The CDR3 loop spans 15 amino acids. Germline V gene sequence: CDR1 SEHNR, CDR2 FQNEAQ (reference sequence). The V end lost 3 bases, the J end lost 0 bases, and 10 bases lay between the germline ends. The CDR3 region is CASSFGRGSTDTQYF. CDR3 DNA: TGTGCCAGCAGCTTTGGTAGGGGGAGCACAGATACGCAGTATTTT.

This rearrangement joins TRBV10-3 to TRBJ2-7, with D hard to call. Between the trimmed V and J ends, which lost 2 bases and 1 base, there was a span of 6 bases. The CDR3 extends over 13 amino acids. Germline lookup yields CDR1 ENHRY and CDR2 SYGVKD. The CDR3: CAISEDTSYEQYF. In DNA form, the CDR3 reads TGTGCCATCAGTGAGGACACTTCCTACGAGCAGTACTTC.

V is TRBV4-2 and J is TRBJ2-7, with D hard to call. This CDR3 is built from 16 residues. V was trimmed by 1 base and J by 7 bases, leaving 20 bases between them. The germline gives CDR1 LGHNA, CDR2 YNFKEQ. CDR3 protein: CASSQGRLDYPFEQYF. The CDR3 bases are TGTGCCAGCAGCCAAGGGCGACTTGATTACCCTTTTGAGCAGTACTTC.

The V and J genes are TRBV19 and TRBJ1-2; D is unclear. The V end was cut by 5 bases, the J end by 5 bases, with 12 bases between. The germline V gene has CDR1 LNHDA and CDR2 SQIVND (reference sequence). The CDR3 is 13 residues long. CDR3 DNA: TGTGCCAGTAGTCCCCGTGGAGTGTATGGCTACACCTTC. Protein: CASSPRGVYGYTF.